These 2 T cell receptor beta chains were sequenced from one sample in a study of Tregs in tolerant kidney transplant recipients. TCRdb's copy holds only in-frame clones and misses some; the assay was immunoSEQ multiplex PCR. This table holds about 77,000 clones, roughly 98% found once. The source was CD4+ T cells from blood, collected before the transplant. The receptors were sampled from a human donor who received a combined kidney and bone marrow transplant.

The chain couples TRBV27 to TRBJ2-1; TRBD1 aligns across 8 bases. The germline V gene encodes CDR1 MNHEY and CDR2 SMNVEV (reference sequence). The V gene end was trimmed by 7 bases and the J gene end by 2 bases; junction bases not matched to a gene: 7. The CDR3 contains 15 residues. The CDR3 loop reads CASIYGQGPYNEQFF. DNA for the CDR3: TGTGCCAGCATTTACGGACAGGGCCCCTACAATGAGCAGTTCTTC.

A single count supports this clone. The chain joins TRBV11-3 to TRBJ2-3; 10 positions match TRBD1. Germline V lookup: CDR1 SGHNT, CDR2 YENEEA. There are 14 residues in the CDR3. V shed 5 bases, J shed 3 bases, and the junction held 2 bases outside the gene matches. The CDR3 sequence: CASSQDRGTDTQYF. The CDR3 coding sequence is TGTGCCAGCAGCCAGGACAGGGGGACAGATACGCAGTATTTT.